These 2 T cell receptor beta chains came from one sample sequenced in a study of identical twins. TCRdb re-derived calls from the 5' RACE reads in MiXCR, one entry per CDR3 protein. The table lists around 490,000 distinct CDR3 sequences, about 13% of them singletons. The sample also formed part of further work on yellow fever vaccine responses in identical twins.

Input material: CD4+ T cells sorted from blood. The receptors here all came from a woman aged 18-29 years in good health.

V usage is TRBV28 and J usage is TRBJ2-1; 11 nucleotides agree with TRBD2. V shed 11 bases, J shed 4 bases, and the junction held 7 bases outside the gene matches. Per the germline V gene, CDR1 is MDHEN and CDR2 is SYDVKM. CDR3 length: 14 amino acids. CDR3 loop: CASLTSGIYNEQFF. CDR3 bases: TGTGCCTCCTTGACTAGCGGGATTTACAATGAGCAGTTCTTC.

In this sample, this clonotype turned up many times. The V and J genes are TRBV7-2 and TRBJ2-7; 9 bases agree with TRBD2. The germline V gene has CDR1 SGHTA and CDR2 FQGNSA. V shed 1 base and J 2 bases; nucleotides not matched to a gene: 3. CDR3 length equals 15 residues. The DNA of the CDR3 is TGTGCCAGCAGCTTAGTACCTAGCGGGGCCTACGAGCAGTACTTC. Translation gives CASSLVPSGAYEQYF.